This paragraph covers one T cell receptor (beta chain) sequence. The antigen remains unidentified. TCRdb re-called the RT-PCR reads through MiXCR, storing one row per CDR3 protein. The data hold over 450,000 distinct CDR3 sequences, with about an eighth observed a single time. The source of the sample is a study of response to subunit inactivated influenza vaccine. Germline-derived CDR1 and CDR2 are SGHRS and YFSETQ. Trimming at V came to 4 bases and at J to 5 bases, leaving 5 bases not matched to a gene. CDR3 length: 13 residues. Study-level points and caveats: With each seasonal influenza vaccination, the authors suggested, few new T cells are recruited.

The input for sequencing was PBMCs from blood, taken more than 35 days after vaccination. The J gene is TRBJ2-7, the V gene TRBV5-1; TRBD1 agrees at 8 bases. The clonotype was recovered from a man aged 45-65 years who received an inactivated influenza vaccine. The CDR3 is CASSLTGDHEQYF. As DNA, the CDR3 is TGCGCCAGCAGCCTGACAGGGGACCACGAGCAGTACTTC.